This T cell receptor beta chain is drawn from a study of T-cell memory formation after mild COVID-19. Study-level points and caveats: Clones shrinking from day 15 to 85 showed even CD4/CD8 mixes; later expanders tilted CD4+. Most CD4+ clones that shrank were in CM and EM, while CD8+ ones turned up in EMRA. There were some responding clones in pre-infection memory, which suggested that cross-reactive memory had joined.

Constant-segment primers were used for 5'RACE, and the resulting TCR alpha and TCR beta cDNA libraries carried sample barcodes and UMIs. Each CDR3 protein gets one entry after TCRdb re-called the 5' RACE reads with MiXCR. This sample has 140,000 to 150,000 distinct CDR3 sequences, with under 25% found just once. Unmatched junction bases numbered 9, after V lost 6 bases and J lost 4 bases. From germline, CDR1 is SGDLS and CDR2 YYNGEE. There are 15 residues in the CDR3. This clonotype appeared many times. The target antigen is unknown. The specimen was PBMCs or a T cell subset sorted from them (not recorded which). This chain links TRBV9 with TRBJ2-5, with 10 bases lining up with TRBD1. This TCR was sampled from an adult woman who had mild COVID-19 (a few samples of this study predate the infection). Cell type and time point are not known. CDR3 protein: CASNRLGQGIETQYF. The CDR3, as DNA: TGTGCCAGCAACCGACTGGGACAGGGGATAGAGACCCAGTACTTC.